Presented here are 30 T cell receptor beta chains from one specimen sequenced in a study of preoperative IRX-2 immunotherapy in early breast cancer. Treatment denoted: preoperative locoregional IRX-2 cytokine immunotherapy. Sequenced by immunoSEQ multiplex PCR; TCRdb stores in-frame clones only, minus some. The repertoire consists of 90,000 to 100,000 clones, with roughly 85% occurring once and the leading ten covering roughly 2%. The sample consisted of tumor tissue, taken after IRX-2 immunotherapy. The receptors come from a human donor with breast cancer.

The chain is built from TRBV19 and TRBJ1-5, with D maybe TRBD1 (6 bases). Germline V CDR1 and CDR2: LNHDA, SQIVND (reference sequence). The CDR3 loop spans 13 amino acids. Trimming cost V 4 bases and J 8 bases, with 12 bases left between them. The CDR3 DNA is TGTGCCAGTAGTAACACAGGGATTGAGCCCCAGCATTTT. Its translation: CASSNTGIEPQHF.

The CDR3 loop reads CASSRTGTSTMYEQYF. The CDR3 DNA sequence: TGTGCCAGCAGTCGTACCGGGACTAGTACGATGTACGAGCAGTACTTC. This rearrangement joins TRBV6-8 to TRBJ2-7; 8 bases are a match to TRBD2. The germline V gene encodes CDR1 MNHGY and CDR2 SAAAGT. V trimming: 5 bases; J trimming: 4 bases; junction bases outside the gene matches: 13. The CDR3 sequence is 16 residues long.

J is TRBJ1-1 and V is TRBV14; D is unresolved. Trimming left V 4 bases short and J 0 bases short, with 6 bases between. Germline V CDR1 and CDR2: SGHDN, FVKESK. The CDR3 is 13 residues long. In nucleotides, the CDR3 is TGTGCCAGCAGCCCTACGTTGAACACTGAAGCTTTCTTT. This codes for CASSPTLNTEAFF.

CDR3 protein: CASSQFEVRDTEAFF. The CDR3 DNA reads TGTGCCAGCAGCCAATTTGAGGTTAGGGACACTGAAGCTTTCTTT. The J gene is TRBJ1-1, the V gene TRBV16; no reliable D call. V lost 1 base and J lost 3, with 12 bases in between. Looked up from germline, CDR1 is KGHSY and CDR2 is FQNENV. The CDR3 consists of 15 residues.

V and J are TRBV6-4 and TRBJ2-2; possible D gene TRBD1, 6 bases. Trimming left V 3 bases short and J 0 bases short, with 11 bases between. Germline values: CDR1 MRHNA, CDR2 SNTAGT. This CDR3 contains 16 residues. The CDR3 DNA reads TGTGCCAGCAGTGAAGGGACACCCCCGAACACCGGGGAGCTGTTTTTT. Amino acids: CASSEGTPPNTGELFF.

The V gene is TRBV28, the J gene TRBJ1-2, with unresolved D. Germline CDR1 and CDR2: MDHEN and SYDVKM. The CDR3 has 14 residues. The V end was cut by 6 bases, the J end by 0 bases, with 11 bases between. The CDR3 DNA sequence: TGTGCCAGCAGCTCGCTCCCATCTAACTATGGCTACACCTTC. Translated: CASSSLPSNYGYTF.

The chain couples TRBV5-1 to TRBJ2-1, with 14 bases matching TRBD2. The germline V gene encodes CDR1 SGHRS and CDR2 YFSETQ. The CDR3 covers 17 residues. Unmatched junction bases numbered 11, after V lost 4 bases and J lost 8 bases. The CDR3 here is CASSLRLAGGLRDEQFF. As DNA, the CDR3 is TGCGCCAGCAGCCTCCGACTAGCGGGAGGGCTACGGGATGAGCAGTTCTTC.

This sequence joins TRBV6-8 and TRBJ2-5, with 13 bases identical to TRBD2. With V trimmed by 0 bases and J by 4 bases, 5 bases remained unmatched. Germline CDR1 is MNHGY and CDR2 is SAAAGT. This CDR3 spans 17 amino acids. The CDR3 spells CASSYSQLAGGLETQYF. CDR3 sequence (DNA): TGTGCCAGCAGTTACTCCCAACTAGCGGGGGGGCTAGAGACCCAGTACTTC.

The chain joins TRBV7-5 to TRBJ1-4; TRBD1 reflects the table's D call only, with no check against the DNA. TRBV7-5 is a pseudogene locus. This CDR3 has 14 residues. The CDR3 DNA reads as TGTGCCAGCAGCCGGGACAGGAATTTTGAAAAACTGTTTTTT. Amino acid sequence: CASSRDRNFEKLFF.

This sequence joins TRBV5-1 and TRBJ2-3; unclear D gene. The V and J ends lost 4 bases and 1 base respectively, with 10 bases between them. Germline V gene lookup returns CDR1 SGHRS and CDR2 YFSETQ. The CDR3 loop spans 14 amino acids. The CDR3: CASSASSGTDTQYF. The CDR3 coding sequence is TGCGCCAGCAGCGCCTCGAGTGGCACAGATACGCAGTATTTT.

The chain employs TRBV23-1 and TRBJ2-7; TRBD2 agrees at 11 bases. TRBV23-1 is an ORF, and what it does is uncertain. With 6 bases clipped from V and 2 bases from J, the junction kept 3 bases outside the gene matches. This CDR3 is built from 14 residues. CDR3 sequence (DNA): TGCGCCAGCAGCGGGACTAGCGGTGCCTACGAGCAGTACTTC. Protein product: CASSGTSGAYEQYF.

This clone was observed a single time. As DNA, the CDR3 is TGTGCCTCTAGGAACAGGGAGAGATACGAGCAGTACTTC. Protein sequence: CASRNRERYEQYF. V gene TRBV6-8 combines with J gene TRBJ2-7; tentative D call: TRBD1 (6 bases). Germline CDR1 reads MNHGY; CDR2 reads SAAAGT. The V end lost 11 bases, the J end lost 4 bases, and 18 bases lay between the germline ends. The CDR3 totals 13 residues.

The chain couples TRBV11-3 to TRBJ2-7; D could derive from TRBD1 or TRBD2 (6 bases each). The V end was cut by 3 bases, the J end by 6 bases, with 15 bases between. The CDR3 extends over 14 amino acids. Germline CDR1 and CDR2: SGHNT and YENEEA. The CDR3 reads CASSLGGQGSEQYF. The CDR3 bases are TGTGCCAGCAGCTTGGGGGGCCAGGGATCCGAGCAGTACTTC.

The chain combines TRBV11-3 with TRBJ2-7; TRBD2 aligns across 15 bases. This CDR3 spans 18 amino acids. The germline V gene encodes CDR1 SGHNT and CDR2 YENEEA. V was pared by 5 bases and J by 2 bases, with 10 bases of the junction left unmatched. CDR3 protein: CASSRDPGLAGGTYEQYF. In DNA, the CDR3 is TGTGCCAGCAGCAGAGACCCGGGACTAGCGGGGGGTACCTACGAGCAGTACTTC.

V usage is TRBV5-1 and J usage is TRBJ2-7; weak D call: TRBD1 (6 bases). Germline V gives CDR1 SGHRS, CDR2 YFSETQ. Between the trimmed V and J ends, which lost 0 bases and 0 bases, there was a span of 10 bases. The CDR3 contains 15 residues. The CDR3 DNA follows: TGCGCCAGCAGCTTGGGTGACAGGTACTCCTACGAGCAGTACTTC. Protein sequence: CASSLGDRYSYEQYF.

The chain couples TRBV7-1 to TRBJ1-5, with 9 positions matching TRBD1. TRBV7-1 is filed as an ORF, its function uncertain. The V gene end was trimmed by 4 bases and the J gene end by 3 bases; junction bases not matched to a gene: 7. CDR3 length equals 16 residues. The CDR3 region is CASSFGGQGFNQPQHF. The DNA of the CDR3 is TGTGCCAGCAGCTTCGGGGGACAGGGTTTCAATCAGCCCCAGCATTTT.

The J gene is TRBJ1-4, the V gene TRBV7-6, with 9 bases matching TRBD1. This CDR3 has 15 amino acids. CDR1 and CDR2 from the germline V gene are SGHVS and FNYEAQ. Trimming took 4 bases from V and 6 from J; bases not matched to a gene: 6. The CDR3 loop is CASSWWDREYEKLFF. Written as DNA, the CDR3 is TGTGCCAGCAGCTGGTGGGACAGGGAGTATGAAAAACTGTTTTTT.

The chain recombines TRBV12-5 with TRBJ1-4; 7 bases map to TRBD1. This CDR3 spans 13 amino acids. Trimming took 0 bases from V and 13 from J; bases not matched to a gene: 5. In germline, CDR1 is LGHNT, CDR2 FRNRAP. This CDR3 reads CASGLVPGQPLFF. CDR3 sequence (DNA): TGTGCTAGTGGTTTGGTACCGGGACAGCCACTGTTTTTT.

Of note for this clone: At one boundary the junction diverges from the germline segment, which might be a read error. The chain is built from TRBV7-4 and TRBJ2-7; 12 bases align to TRBD2. This CDR3 contains 14 residues. Germline V gene data show CDR1 as SGHVT and CDR2 as SQSDAQ. The CDR3 sequence: CASSLAGGPYEQYF. The CDR3 DNA reads TGTGCCAGCAGCCTAGCGGGAGGGCCGTACGAGCAGTACTTC.

V gene TRBV11-3 combines with J gene TRBJ2-1; 9 bases agree with TRBD2. Trimming cost V 5 bases and J 7 bases; bases outside gene matches: 9. CDR1 SGHNT and CDR2 YENEEA come from the germline V gene. The CDR3 extends over 15 amino acids. The CDR3 DNA follows: TGTGCCAGCAGCCTAGGCGGGGGGGGCAGAAATGAGCAGTTCTTC. Its protein is CASSLGGGGRNEQFF.

This clone was counted only a few times. The rearrangement uses TRBV11-3 and TRBJ2-5, with a weak D call TRBD1 (5 bases). Germline V gene lookup returns CDR1 SGHNT and CDR2 YENEEA. Trimming removed 2 bases at V and 5 bases at J, with 15 bases between. CDR3 size: 15 residues. The CDR3 DNA follows: TGTGCCAGCAGCTTACTGTTCGCAGGGTTGGAGACCCAGTACTTC. This encodes CASSLLFAGLETQYF.

The rearrangement links TRBV5-1 to TRBJ2-3; 11 nucleotides align to TRBD2. The ends lost 2 bases at V and 6 bases at J; junction bases unmatched: 8. CDR3 length equals 16 residues. Germline CDR1 is SGHRS and CDR2 is YFSETQ. The CDR3 region has the DNA TGCGCCAGCAGCTTAAATCTAGCGGGGGGTATGGATACGCAGTATTTT. Protein product: CASSLNLAGGMDTQYF.

The chain employs TRBV30 and TRBJ1-2; no reliable D call. Trimming removed 4 bases at V and 8 bases at J, with 17 bases between. Germline V CDR1 and CDR2: GTSNPN, SVGIG (reference sequence). The CDR3 runs to 13 residues. CDR3 protein: CAWNWAIEGGYTF. The CDR3 nucleotides read TGTGCCTGGAATTGGGCCATCGAGGGCGGCTACACCTTC.

V gene TRBV23-1 combines with J gene TRBJ1-2; D gene uncertain. TRBV23-1 is identified as an open reading frame with a role that is uncertain. The CDR3 is 13 residues long. V lost 6 bases to trimming and J lost 2 bases, with 10 bases between them. The CDR3 region has the DNA TGCGCCAGCAGCCTCGACGGGAACTATGGCTACACCTTC. It specifies CASSLDGNYGYTF.

The chain employs TRBV15 and TRBJ1-5, with D possibly TRBD1 on 5 matching bases. V was shortened by 1 base and J by 0 bases, with 16 bases between the two germline ends. Germline V CDR1 and CDR2: LNHNV, YYDKDF (reference sequence). CDR3 size: 18 residues. The CDR3 DNA follows: TGTGCCACCAGCAGAGTTCAGTTGGGGACTTCTAGCAATCAGCCCCAGCATTTT. This codes for CATSRVQLGTSSNQPQHF.

This clone occurred once. V usage is TRBV5-1 and J usage is TRBJ2-2, with unresolved D. V was trimmed by 6 bases and J by 3 bases, leaving 15 bases between them. This CDR3 contains 15 residues. Germline V lookup: CDR1 SGHRS, CDR2 YFSETQ. The chain's CDR3 is CASTDPLRHTGELFF. For the CDR3, the DNA is TGCGCCAGCACCGACCCCCTCCGACACACCGGGGAGCTGTTTTTT.

The chain combines TRBV28 with TRBJ2-7, with TRBD1 matching 8 bases. V shed 4 bases and J 2 bases; nucleotides not matched to a gene: 4. CDR3 length equals 14 residues. Germline V CDR1 and CDR2: MDHEN, SYDVKM. The CDR3 DNA follows: TGTGCCAGCAGTTGGGACAGGAGAACCTACGAGCAGTACTTC. This encodes CASSWDRRTYEQYF.

CDR3: CASGLTRTGTVVSNEQFF. The CDR3 bases are TGTGCTAGTGGACTGACTCGAACCGGGACAGTGGTCTCCAATGAGCAGTTCTTC. The chain employs TRBV12-5 and TRBJ2-1; the match to TRBD1 covers 7 bases. Germline lookup yields CDR1 LGHNT and CDR2 FRNRAP. The CDR3 sequence is 18 residues long. Losses at the gene ends were 6 bases for V and 6 bases for J; bases not matched to a gene: 20.

The gene calls are TRBV6-1 and TRBJ1-2; D may be TRBD1 (6 bases). Trimming removed 0 bases from V and 3 bases from J, with 8 bases in between. Germline lookup yields CDR1 MNHNS and CDR2 SASEGT. The CDR3 totals 14 residues. The CDR3 region is CASSEADSYYGYTF. CDR3 bases: TGTGCCAGCAGTGAAGCGGACAGCTACTATGGCTACACCTTC.

The V call is TRBV10-1, the J call TRBJ1-2, with D possibly being TRBD1 (5 bases). The CDR3 has 13 amino acids. The ends were cut back, 5 bases at V and 4 bases at J, with 11 bases in the middle. CDR1 and CDR2 from the germline V gene are WNHNN and SYGVQD (reference sequence). This CDR3 reads CASSTGGCYGYTF. The CDR3 coding sequence is TGCGCCAGCAGTACAGGAGGATGCTATGGCTACACCTTC.